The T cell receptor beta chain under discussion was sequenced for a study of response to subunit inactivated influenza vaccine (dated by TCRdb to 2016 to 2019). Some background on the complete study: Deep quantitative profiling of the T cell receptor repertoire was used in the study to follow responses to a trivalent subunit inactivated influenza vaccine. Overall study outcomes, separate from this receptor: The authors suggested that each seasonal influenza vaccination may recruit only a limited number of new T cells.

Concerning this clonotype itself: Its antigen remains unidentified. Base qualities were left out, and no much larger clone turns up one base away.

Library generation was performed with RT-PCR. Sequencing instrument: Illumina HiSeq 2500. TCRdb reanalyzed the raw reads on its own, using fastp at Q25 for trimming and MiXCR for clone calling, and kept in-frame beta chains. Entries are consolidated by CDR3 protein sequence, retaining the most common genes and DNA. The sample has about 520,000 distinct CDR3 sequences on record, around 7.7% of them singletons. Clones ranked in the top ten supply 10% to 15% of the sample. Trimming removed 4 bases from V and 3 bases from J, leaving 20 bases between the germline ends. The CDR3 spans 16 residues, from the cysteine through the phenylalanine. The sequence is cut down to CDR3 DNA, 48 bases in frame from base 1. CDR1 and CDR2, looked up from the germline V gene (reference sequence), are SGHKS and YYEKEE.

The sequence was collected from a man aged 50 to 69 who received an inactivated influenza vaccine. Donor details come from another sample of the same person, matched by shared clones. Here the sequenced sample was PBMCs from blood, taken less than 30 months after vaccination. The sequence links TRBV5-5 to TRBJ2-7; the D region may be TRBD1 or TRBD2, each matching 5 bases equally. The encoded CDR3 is CASSVGPAMDIYEQYF. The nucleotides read TGTGCCAGCAGCGTGGGACCGGCCATGGATATCTACGAGCAGTACTTC.